The entry that follows covers one TCR beta chain sequence. The entry originates in a study of CD8+ T cells in alopecia areata. Germline CDR1 and CDR2: MGHRA and YSYEKL. The ends were cut back, 0 bases at V and 1 base at J, with 13 bases in the middle. There are 16 residues in the CDR3. RNA, once extracted, was reverse transcribed into cDNA for use as the sequencing template. This table comes from immunoSEQ multiplex PCR, and its TCRdb copy is limited to in-frame clones, with some not included. The data show more than 95,000 clones, less than 50% seen once. The receptor was isolated from a human donor with alopecia areata. Sequenced: NKG2D-low CD8+ T cells sorted from blood. V gene TRBV4-1 combines with J gene TRBJ2-7; no reliable D call. CDR3 in DNA: TGCGCCAGCAGCCAAGAGTCCAGGTTACTATCCTACGAGCAGTACTTC. As protein: CASSQESRLLSYEQYF.